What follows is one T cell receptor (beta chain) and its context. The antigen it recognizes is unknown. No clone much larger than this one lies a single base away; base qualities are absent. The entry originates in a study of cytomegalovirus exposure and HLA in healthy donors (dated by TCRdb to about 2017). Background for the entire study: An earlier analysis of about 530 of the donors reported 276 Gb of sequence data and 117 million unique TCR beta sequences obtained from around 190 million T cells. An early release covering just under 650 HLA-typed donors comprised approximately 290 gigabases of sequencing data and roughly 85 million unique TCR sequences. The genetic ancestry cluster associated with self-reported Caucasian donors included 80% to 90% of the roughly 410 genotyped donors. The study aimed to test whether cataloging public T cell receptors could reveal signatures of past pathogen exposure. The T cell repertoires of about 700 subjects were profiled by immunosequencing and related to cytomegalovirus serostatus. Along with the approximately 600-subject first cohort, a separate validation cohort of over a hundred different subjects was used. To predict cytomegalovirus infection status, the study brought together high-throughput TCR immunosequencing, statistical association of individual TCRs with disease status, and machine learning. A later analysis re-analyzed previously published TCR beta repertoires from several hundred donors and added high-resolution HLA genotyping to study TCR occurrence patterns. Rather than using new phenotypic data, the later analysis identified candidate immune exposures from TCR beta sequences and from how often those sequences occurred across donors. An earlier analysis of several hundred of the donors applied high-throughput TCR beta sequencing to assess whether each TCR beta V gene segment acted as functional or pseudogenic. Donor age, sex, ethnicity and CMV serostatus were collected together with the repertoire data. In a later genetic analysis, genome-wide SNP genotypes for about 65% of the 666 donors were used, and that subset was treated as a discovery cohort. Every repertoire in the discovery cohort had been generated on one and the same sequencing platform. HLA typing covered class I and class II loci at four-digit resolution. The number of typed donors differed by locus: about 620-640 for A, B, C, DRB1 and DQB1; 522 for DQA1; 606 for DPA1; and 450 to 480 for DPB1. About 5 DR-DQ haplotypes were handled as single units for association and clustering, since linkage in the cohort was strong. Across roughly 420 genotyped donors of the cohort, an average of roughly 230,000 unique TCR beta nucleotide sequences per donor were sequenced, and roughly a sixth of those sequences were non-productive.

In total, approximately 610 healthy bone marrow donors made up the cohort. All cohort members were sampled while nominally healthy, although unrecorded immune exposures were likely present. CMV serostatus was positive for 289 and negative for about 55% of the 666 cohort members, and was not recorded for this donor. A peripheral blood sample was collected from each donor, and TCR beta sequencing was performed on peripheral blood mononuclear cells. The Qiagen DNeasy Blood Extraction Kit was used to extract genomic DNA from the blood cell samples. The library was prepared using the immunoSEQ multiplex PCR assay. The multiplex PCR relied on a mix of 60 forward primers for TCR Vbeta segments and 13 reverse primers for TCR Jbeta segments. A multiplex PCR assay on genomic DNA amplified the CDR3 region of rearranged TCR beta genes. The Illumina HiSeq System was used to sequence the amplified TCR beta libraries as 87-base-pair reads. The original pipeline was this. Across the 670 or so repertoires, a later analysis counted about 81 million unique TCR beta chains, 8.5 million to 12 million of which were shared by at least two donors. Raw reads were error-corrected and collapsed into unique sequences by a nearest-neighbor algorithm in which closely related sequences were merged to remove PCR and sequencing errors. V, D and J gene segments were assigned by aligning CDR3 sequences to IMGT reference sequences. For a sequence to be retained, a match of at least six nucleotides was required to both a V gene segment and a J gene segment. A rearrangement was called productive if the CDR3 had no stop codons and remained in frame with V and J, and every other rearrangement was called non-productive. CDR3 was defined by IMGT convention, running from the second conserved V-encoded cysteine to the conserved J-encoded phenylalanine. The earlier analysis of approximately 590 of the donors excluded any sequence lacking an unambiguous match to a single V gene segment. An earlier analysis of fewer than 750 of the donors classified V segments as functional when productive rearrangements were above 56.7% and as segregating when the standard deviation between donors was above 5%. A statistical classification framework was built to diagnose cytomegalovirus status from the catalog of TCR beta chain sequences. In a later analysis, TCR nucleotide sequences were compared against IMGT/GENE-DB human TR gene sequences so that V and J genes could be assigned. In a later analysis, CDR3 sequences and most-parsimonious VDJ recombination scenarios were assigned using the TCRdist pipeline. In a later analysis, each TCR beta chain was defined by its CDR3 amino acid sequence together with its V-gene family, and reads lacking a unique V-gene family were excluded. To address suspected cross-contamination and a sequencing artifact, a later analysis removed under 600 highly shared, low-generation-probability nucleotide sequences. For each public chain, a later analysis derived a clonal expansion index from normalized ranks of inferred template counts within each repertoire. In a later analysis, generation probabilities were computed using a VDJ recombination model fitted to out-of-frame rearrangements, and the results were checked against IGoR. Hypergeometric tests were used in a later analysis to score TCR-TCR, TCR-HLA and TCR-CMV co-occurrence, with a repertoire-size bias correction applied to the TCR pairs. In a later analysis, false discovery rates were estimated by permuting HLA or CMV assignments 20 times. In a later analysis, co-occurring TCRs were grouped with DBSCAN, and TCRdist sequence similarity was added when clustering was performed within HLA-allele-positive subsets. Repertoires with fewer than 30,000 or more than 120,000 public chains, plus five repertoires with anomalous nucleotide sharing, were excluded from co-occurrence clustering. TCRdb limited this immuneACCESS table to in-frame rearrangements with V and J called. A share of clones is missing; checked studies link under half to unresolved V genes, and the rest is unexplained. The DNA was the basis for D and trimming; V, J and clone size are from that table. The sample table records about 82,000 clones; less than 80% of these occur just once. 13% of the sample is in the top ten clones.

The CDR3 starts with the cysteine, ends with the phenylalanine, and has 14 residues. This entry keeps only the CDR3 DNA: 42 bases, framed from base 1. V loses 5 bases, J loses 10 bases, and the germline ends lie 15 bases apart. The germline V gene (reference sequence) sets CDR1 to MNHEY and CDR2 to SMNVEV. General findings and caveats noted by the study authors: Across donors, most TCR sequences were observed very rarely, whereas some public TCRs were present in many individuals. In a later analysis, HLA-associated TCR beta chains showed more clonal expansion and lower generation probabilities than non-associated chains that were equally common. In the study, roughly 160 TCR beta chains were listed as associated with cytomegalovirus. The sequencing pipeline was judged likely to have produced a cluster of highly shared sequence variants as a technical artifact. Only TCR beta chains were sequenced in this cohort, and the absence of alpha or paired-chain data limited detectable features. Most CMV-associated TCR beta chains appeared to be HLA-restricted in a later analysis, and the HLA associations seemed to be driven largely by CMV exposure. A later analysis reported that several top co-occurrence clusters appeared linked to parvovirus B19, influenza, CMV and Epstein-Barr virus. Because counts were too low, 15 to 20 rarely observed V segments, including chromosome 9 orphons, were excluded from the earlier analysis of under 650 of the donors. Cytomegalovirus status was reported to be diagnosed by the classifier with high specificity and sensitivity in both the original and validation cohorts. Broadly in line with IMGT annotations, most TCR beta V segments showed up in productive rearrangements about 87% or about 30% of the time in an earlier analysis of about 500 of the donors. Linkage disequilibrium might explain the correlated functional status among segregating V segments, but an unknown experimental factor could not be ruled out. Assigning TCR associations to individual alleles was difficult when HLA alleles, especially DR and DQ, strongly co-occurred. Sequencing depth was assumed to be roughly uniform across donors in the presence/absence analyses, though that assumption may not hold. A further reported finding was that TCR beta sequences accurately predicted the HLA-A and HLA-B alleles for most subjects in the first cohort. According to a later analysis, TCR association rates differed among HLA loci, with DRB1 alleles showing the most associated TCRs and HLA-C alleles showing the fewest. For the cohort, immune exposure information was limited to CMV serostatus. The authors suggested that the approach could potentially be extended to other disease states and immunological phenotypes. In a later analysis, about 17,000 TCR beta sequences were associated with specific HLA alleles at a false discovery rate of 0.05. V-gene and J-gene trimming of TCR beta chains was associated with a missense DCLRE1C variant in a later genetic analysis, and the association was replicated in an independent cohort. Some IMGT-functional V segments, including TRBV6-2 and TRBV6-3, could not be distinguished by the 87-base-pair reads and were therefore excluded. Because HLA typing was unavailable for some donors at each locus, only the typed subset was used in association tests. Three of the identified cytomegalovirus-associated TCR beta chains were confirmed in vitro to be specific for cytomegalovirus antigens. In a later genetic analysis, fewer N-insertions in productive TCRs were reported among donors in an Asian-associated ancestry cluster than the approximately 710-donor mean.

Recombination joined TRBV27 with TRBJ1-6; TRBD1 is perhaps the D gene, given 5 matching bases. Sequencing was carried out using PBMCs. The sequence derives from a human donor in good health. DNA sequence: TGTGCCAGCAGTCGCAGGGTGTACAGCTCACCCCTCCACTTT. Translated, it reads CASSRRVYSSPLHF.